This entry lists 18 T cell receptor beta chains sequenced from one sample in a study of blood T cell repertoires in COVID-19. Using immunoSEQ multiplex PCR, the repertoire was profiled, and TCRdb retains in-frame clones only, with some absent. The sample holds some 330,000 clones, roughly 90% seen once. The material sequenced was peripheral blood. Source of these receptors: a woman younger than 45 with COVID-19, enrolled during active disease.

This sequence joins TRBV10-3 and TRBJ1-5; D gene unclear. V was pared by 5 bases and J by 0 bases, with 8 bases between. Germline V gives CDR1 ENHRY, CDR2 SYGVKD. The CDR3 has 14 residues. This CDR3 is CAISPSDSNQPQHF. DNA for the CDR3: TGTGCCATCAGTCCGAGTGATAGCAATCAGCCCCAGCATTTT.

DNA of the CDR3: TGTGCCAGCAGCCAAGTGGACAGGGGTCATGGCTACACCTTC. Residues: CASSQVDRGHGYTF. The V call is TRBV4-2, the J call TRBJ1-2, with TRBD1 identical over 9 bases. Unmatched junction bases numbered 3, after V lost 1 base and J lost 6 bases. In germline, CDR1 is LGHNA, CDR2 YNFKEQ. The CDR3 consists of 14 residues.

The rearrangement joins TRBV11-3 to TRBJ2-2; D remains unclear. V gave up 1 base and J gave up 3 bases, with 6 bases separating them. There are 14 residues in the CDR3. Germline-derived CDR1 and CDR2 are SGHNT and YENEEA. The DNA of the CDR3 is TGTGCCAGCAGCTTAGGGAGTGACACCGGGGAGCTGTTTTTT. Translated, it gives CASSLGSDTGELFF.

This chain joins TRBV29-1 and TRBJ1-2; D unresolved. The V end was cut by 1 base, the J end by 6 bases, with 6 bases between. The CDR3 runs 11 residues. CDR1 SQVTM and CDR2 ANQGSEA come from the germline V gene. DNA of the CDR3: TGCAGCGTTGAAGTCCGGGATGGCTACACCTTC. This translates into CSVEVRDGYTF.

The chain has TRBV5-1 and TRBJ2-2, with TRBD1 as a possible D gene (6 bases). CDR3 length: 15 amino acids. The germline CDR1 and CDR2 sequences are SGHRS and YFSETQ. The V and J ends lost 1 base and 6 bases respectively, with 13 bases between them. The CDR3 DNA sequence: TGCGCCAGCAGCTTGCCTAATAAGGGGGCCGGGGAGCTGTTTTTT. It yields the protein CASSLPNKGAGELFF.

The chain joins TRBV4-2 to TRBJ2-1, with D maybe TRBD2 (7 bases). Per the germline V gene, CDR1 is LGHNA and CDR2 is YNFKEQ. V lost 1 base, J lost 2 bases, and 12 bases lay in between. CDR3 length: 16 residues. The CDR3 loop reads CASSQVRGAAYNEQFF. DNA for the CDR3: TGTGCCAGCAGCCAAGTTCGGGGGGCCGCCTACAATGAGCAGTTCTTC.

The gene calls are TRBV12-3 or TRBV12-4 and TRBJ2-7; TRBD1 aligns across 9 bases. CDR3 length: 12 amino acids. Trimming removed 6 bases from V and 3 bases from J; junction bases left unmatched: 0. In nucleotides, the CDR3 is TGTGCCAGCAGGGACAGGGGCTACGAGCAGTACTTC. Its translation: CASRDRGYEQYF.

The V and J genes are TRBV6-5 and TRBJ1-2; 8 bases agree with TRBD1. This CDR3 spans 14 amino acids. Germline lookup yields CDR1 MNHEY and CDR2 SVGAGI. V trimming: 6 bases; J trimming: 8 bases; junction bases outside the gene matches: 11. CDR3 residues: CASSYLDRGSGYTF. CDR3 nucleotide sequence: TGTGCCAGCAGCTACCTCGACAGGGGAAGCGGCTACACCTTC.

The genes are TRBV19 and TRBJ1-2; 9 nucleotides match TRBD1. Germline assignment: CDR1 LNHDA and CDR2 SQIVND (reference sequence). V was pared by 8 bases and J by 4 bases, with 8 bases of the junction left unmatched. The CDR3 totals 14 residues. The chain's CDR3 is CASSGTGTGYGYTF. CDR3 nucleotides: TGTGCCAGTTCCGGGACAGGGACGGGCTATGGCTACACCTTC. The whole variable domain, remainder taken from reference TRBV19 and TRBJ1-2, is DGGITQSPKYLFRKEGQNVTLSCEQNLNHDAMYWYRQDPGQGLRLIYYSQIVNDFQKGDIAEGYSVSREKKESFPLTVTSAQKNPTAFYLCASSGTGTGYGYTFGSGTRLTVV.

The chain joins TRBV6-6 to TRBJ1-1; no clear D. The CDR3 has 15 amino acids. Germline CDR1 and CDR2: MNHNY and SVGAGI (reference sequence). V was cut by 1 base and J by 6 bases, with 15 bases left in between. The CDR3 DNA is TGTGCCAGCAGTTACTTTATTAGCGGGAAGGCTGAAGCTTTCTTT. Translated, it gives CASSYFISGKAEAFF.

This chain connects TRBV12-5 to TRBJ1-4; D is unclear. With 0 bases removed from V and 7 bases from J, the gap between germline ends came to 9 bases. CDR1 is LGHNT, CDR2 FRNRAP, per germline. The CDR3 has 14 amino acids. CDR3 amino acids: CASGLVSGSEKLFF. CDR3 nucleotides: TGTGCTAGTGGTTTGGTATCGGGGAGTGAAAAACTGTTTTTT.

The gene calls are TRBV3-1 (or the pseudogene TRBV3-2) and TRBJ2-7, with 8 bases that match TRBD2. This CDR3 is 15 amino acids long. CDR1 is LGHDT, CDR2 YNNKEL, per germline (reference sequence). The V and J ends lost 4 bases and 3 bases, in that order; junction bases with no gene match: 8. The CDR3 DNA sequence: TGTGCCAGCAGCCTGGGTTTAGCGGGGCTCTACGAGCAGTACTTC. Translating it yields CASSLGLAGLYEQYF.

The V gene is TRBV24-1, the J gene TRBJ1-5; D is possibly TRBD1 (5 bases). Trimming stripped 3 bases from V and 0 bases from J, with 14 bases between. CDR3 length: 17 residues. Germline assignment: CDR1 KGHDR and CDR2 SFDVKD. The CDR3 sequence: CATSDNRDFDSNQPQHF. The CDR3, as DNA: TGTGCCACCAGTGATAATCGGGACTTTGATAGCAATCAGCCCCAGCATTTT.

This chain links TRBV14 with TRBJ1-2; 8 bases align to TRBD1. CDR1 and CDR2 from the germline V gene are SGHDN and FVKESK. V lost 4 bases and J lost 4; bases outside the gene matches: 8. The length of the CDR3 is 15 residues. The CDR3 DNA reads TGTGCCAGCAGCCCACCCGGACAGGGCTCCTATGGCTACACCTTC. As protein: CASSPPGQGSYGYTF.

The chain uses TRBV2 and TRBJ2-5; TRBD2 matches 8 bases. Germline CDR1 SNHLY, CDR2 FYNNEI. The CDR3 has 13 residues. J was trimmed by 5 bases and V by 7 bases; bases with no gene match: 6. The CDR3 sequence: CASTSGGLETQYF. CDR3 coding DNA: TGTGCCAGCACCTCGGGGGGGCTGGAGACCCAGTACTTC.

The chain combines TRBV11-3 with TRBJ2-5; TRBD2 aligns across 8 bases. The CDR3 loop spans 16 amino acids. The J segment lost 2 bases and the V segment lost 0 bases, leaving 5 bases of the junction unmatched. Germline lookup yields CDR1 SGHNT and CDR2 YENEEA. DNA of the CDR3: TGTGCCAGCAGCTTAGATCGGGGGGGCAGACAAGAGACCCAGTACTTC. Translation: CASSLDRGGRQETQYF.

With regard to this clone: The sample holds other DNA sequences that translate to the same CDR3. V usage is TRBV5-1 and J usage is TRBJ1-2; 7 nucleotides line up with TRBD1. The CDR3 consists of 14 residues. Germline V lookup: CDR1 SGHRS, CDR2 YFSETQ. With 0 bases clipped from V and 4 bases from J, the junction kept 3 bases outside the gene matches. CDR3 in DNA: TGCGCCAGCAGCTTGGGACAGGGTTCCTATGGCTACACCTTC. Translation: CASSLGQGSYGYTF.

This chain joins TRBV4-1 and TRBJ2-5, with no clear D. CDR1 MGHRA and CDR2 YSYEKL come from the germline V gene. CDR3 size: 14 residues. The V and J ends lost 1 base and 1 base respectively, with 7 bases between them. In DNA, the CDR3 is TGCGCCAGCAGCCAAGTGTTGGCCCAAGAGACCCAGTACTTC. Amino acid sequence: CASSQVLAQETQYF.